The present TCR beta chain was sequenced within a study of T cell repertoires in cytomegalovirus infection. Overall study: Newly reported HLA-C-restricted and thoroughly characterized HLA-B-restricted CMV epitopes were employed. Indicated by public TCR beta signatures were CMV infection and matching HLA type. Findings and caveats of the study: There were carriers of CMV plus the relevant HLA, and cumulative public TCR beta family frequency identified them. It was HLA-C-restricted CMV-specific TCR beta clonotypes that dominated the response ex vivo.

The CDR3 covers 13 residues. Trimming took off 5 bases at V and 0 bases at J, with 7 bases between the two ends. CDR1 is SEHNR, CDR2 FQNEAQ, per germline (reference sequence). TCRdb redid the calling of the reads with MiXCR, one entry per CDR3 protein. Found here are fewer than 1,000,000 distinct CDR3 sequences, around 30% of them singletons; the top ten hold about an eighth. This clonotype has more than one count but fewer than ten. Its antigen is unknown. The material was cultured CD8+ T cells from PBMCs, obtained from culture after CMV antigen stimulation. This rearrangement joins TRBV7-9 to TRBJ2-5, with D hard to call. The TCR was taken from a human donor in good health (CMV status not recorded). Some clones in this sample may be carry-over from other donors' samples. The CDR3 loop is CASSMGYQETQYF. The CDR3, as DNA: TGTGCCAGCAGCATGGGGTACCAAGAGACCCAGTACTTC.